Shown below are 27 T cell receptor beta chains from a single sample sequenced in a study of T cells in Graves' hyperthyroidism and ophthalmopathy. RNA transcripts provided the source from which TCR beta CDR3 regions were amplified. TCR CDR3 regions were first amplified by RT-PCR with HTBI primers. TCRdb called the multiplex PCR reads again in MiXCR, with one record for every CDR3 protein. The table includes about 350,000 distinct CDR3 sequences, approximately 20% detected once. The source material was blood. The source is a woman aged 18-30 years with Graves' hyperthyroidism.

Comments on this clonotype: In this CDR3 the conserved last residue, phenylalanine or tryptophan, is missing, so a read error is likely. The genes are TRBV7-8 and TRBJ2-2, with D perhaps given as TRBD1 or TRBD2 (5 bases each). Per the germline V gene, CDR1 is SGHVS and CDR2 is FQNEAQ. The CDR3 totals 14 residues. The V end lost 6 bases, the J end lost 7 bases, and 15 bases lay between the germline ends. For the CDR3, the DNA is TGTGCCAGCAGAGGGGCTAGCCTAGTCGGGGAGCTGTTTATT. Translating gives CASRGASLVGELFI.

This clonotype has a count of ten or more. The chain has TRBV27 and TRBJ2-4; 7 bases are shared with TRBD1. The J segment lost 1 base and the V segment lost 3 bases, leaving 15 bases of the junction unmatched. Germline V gene data show CDR1 as MNHEY and CDR2 as SMNVEV (reference sequence). This CDR3 is built from 19 residues. CDR3 residues: CASSLTTGWGTGAKNIQYF. The CDR3 DNA reads TGTGCCAGCAGTTTGACGACAGGGTGGGGTACGGGGGCCAAAAACATTCAGTACTTC.

This clonotype was counted between two and nine times. This chain links TRBV20-1 with TRBJ1-6, with a possible D match to TRBD1 (5 bases). From germline, CDR1 is DFQATT and CDR2 SNEGSKA (reference sequence). Trimming removed 0 bases from V and 13 bases from J, with 13 bases in between. This CDR3 region has 13 residues. CDR3 residues: CSARDGGSRPLHF. CDR3 DNA: TGCAGTGCTAGAGATGGGGGTTCAAGGCCCCTCCACTTT.

The chain is built from TRBV6-4 and TRBJ2-3; unclear D gene. The CDR3 covers 10 residues. V was cut by 7 bases and J by 4 bases, with 3 bases left in between. Germline V gene lookup returns CDR1 MRHNA and CDR2 SNTAGT. The DNA of the CDR3 is TGTGCCAGCAAGGCAGATACGCAGTATTTT. Translated, it gives CASKADTQYF.

In this sample, this clonotype turned up many times. V usage is TRBV6-5 and J usage is TRBJ2-7; 7 bases match TRBD1. Germline lookup yields CDR1 MNHEY and CDR2 SVGAGI. J lost 3 bases, V lost 1 base, and 9 bases had no gene match. CDR3 length: 16 amino acids. The CDR3 is CASSYLGAGGGYEQYF. The CDR3 bases are TGTGCCAGCAGTTACTTGGGGGCAGGGGGTGGCTACGAGCAGTACTTC.

At least ten counts were recorded for this clonotype. The gene calls are TRBV12-3 or TRBV12-4 and TRBJ1-1, with 7 bases lining up with TRBD1. The CDR3 covers 12 residues. Trimming took 6 bases from V and 7 from J; bases not matched to a gene: 5. The CDR3 region has the DNA TGTGCCAGCAGGAACAGGGGTTTTGAAGCTTTCTTT. It is translated as CASRNRGFEAFF.

In this sample, this clonotype turned up many times. The chain joins TRBV2 to TRBJ1-1, with TRBD1 matching over 7 bases. The V and J ends lost 7 bases and 10 bases, in that order; junction bases with no gene match: 9. Germline values: CDR1 SNHLY, CDR2 FYNNEI. This CDR3 has 12 amino acids. CDR3 coding DNA: TGTGCCAGCAATCAGGGGCGGACAGGAGCTTTCTTT. Its translation: CASNQGRTGAFF. The full variable domain, rest sourced from reference TRBV2 and TRBJ1-1, is EPEVTQTPSHQVTQMGQEVILRCVPISNHLYFYWYRQILGQKVEFLVSFYNNEISEKSEIFDDQFSVERPDGSNFTLKIRSTKLEDSAMYFCASNQGRTGAFFGQGTRLTVV.

This clonotype has more than one count but fewer than ten. This rearrangement joins TRBV27 to TRBJ2-2, with D unclear. CDR1 and CDR2 (germline): MNHEY, SMNVEV (reference sequence). V was pared by 6 bases and J by 6 bases, with 11 bases between. The CDR3 covers 13 residues. The CDR3 protein is CASRPSSAGELFF. CDR3 DNA sequence: TGTGCCAGCAGACCCTCCAGCGCCGGGGAGCTGTTTTTT.

The sample holds many counts of this clonotype. The gene calls are TRBV28 and TRBJ2-7; D is possibly TRBD2 (5 bases). Germline CDR1 and CDR2: MDHEN and SYDVKM. This CDR3 is 19 amino acids long. The V end was cut by 3 bases, the J end by 0 bases, with 24 bases between. The CDR3 sequence is CASSFVRDGEQTSSYEQYF. The CDR3 DNA follows: TGTGCCAGCAGTTTCGTCCGGGATGGGGAACAAACAAGCTCCTACGAGCAGTACTTC.

This clonotype was seen only a few times. V is TRBV20-1 and J is TRBJ1-1; 7 bases match TRBD1. Per germline, CDR1 DFQATT and CDR2 SNEGSKA (reference sequence). V lost 3 bases, J lost 0 bases, and 10 bases stayed unmatched. The length of the CDR3 is 16 residues. CDR3 DNA sequence: TGCAGTGCTAGGTACTTACAGGGGAACCTGAACACTGAAGCTTTCTTT. Amino acids: CSARYLQGNLNTEAFF.

This clonotype showed up many times. The chain uses TRBV2 and TRBJ1-2; tentatively, D is TRBD1 (5 bases). Germline V gene lookup returns CDR1 SNHLY and CDR2 FYNNEI. The CDR3 covers 14 residues. The chain's CDR3 is CGIRGYETFYGYTF. Here the CDR3 DNA reads TGTGGAATAAGGGGCTACGAAACCTTCTATGGCTACACCTTC.

This clonotype was found many times. The chain has TRBV15 and TRBJ1-1; 7 bases match TRBD1. The CDR3 is made up of 14 amino acids. From germline, CDR1 is LNHNV and CDR2 YYDKDF (reference sequence). The ends lost 5 bases at V and 8 bases at J; junction bases unmatched: 11. CDR3 DNA: TGTGCCACCAGCCGCGACAGGGAACTTACCGAAGCTTTCTTT. Protein: CATSRDRELTEAFF. The full variable domain, with the rest looked up from reference TRBV15 and TRBJ1-1, is DAMVIQNPRYQVTQFGKPVTLSCSQTLNHNVMYWYQQKSSQAPKLLFHYYDKDFNNEADTPDNFQSRRPNTSFCFLDIRSPGLGDTAMYLCATSRDRELTEAFFGQGTRLTVV.

This clonotype was recorded many times. The V gene is TRBV20-1, the J gene TRBJ2-7, with 10 positions matching TRBD2. Germline assignment: CDR1 DFQATT and CDR2 SNEGSKA (reference sequence). The V and J ends lost 3 bases and 4 bases, in that order; junction bases with no gene match: 9. The CDR3 runs to 15 residues. The CDR3 sequence is CSASSLAGRKYEQYF. The CDR3 DNA reads as TGCAGTGCTAGTTCACTAGCGGGGAGGAAATACGAGCAGTACTTC.

This clonotype came up a few times. The chain recombines TRBV20-1 with TRBJ1-1; 9 nucleotides line up with TRBD1. Germline V CDR1 and CDR2: DFQATT, SNEGSKA (reference sequence). The CDR3 loop spans 14 amino acids. V dropped 3 bases and J dropped 5; count of bases not matched to a gene: 7. Written as DNA, the CDR3 is TGCAGTGCTAGGCGAACAGGGGGCTCAACTGAAGCTTTCTTT. It encodes CSARRTGGSTEAFF.

About this clonotype itself: Because the CDR3 is missing its conserved closing phenylalanine or tryptophan, this is likely a read error. V gene TRBV30 combines with J gene TRBJ2-7, with D possibly matching TRBD1 (6 bases). Per germline, CDR1 GTSNPN and CDR2 SVGIG (reference sequence). This CDR3 region has 13 residues. Trimming shortened V by 0 bases and J by 1 base, and 7 bases separated the two germline ends. As DNA, the CDR3 is TGTGCCTGGAGTGTACAGGGTTCCTACGAGCAGTACTAC. Translation gives CAWSVQGSYEQYY.

This clonotype has a count of ten or more. A much larger clonotype is one base distant, so this may be a read error. The V and J genes are TRBV12-3 or TRBV12-4 and TRBJ1-1; maybe TRBD1 (6 bases). The CDR3 totals 14 residues. Here the CDR3 reads CASSIGGEDTEACF. The CDR3 DNA follows: TGTGCCAGCAGCATAGGGGGTGAGGATACTGAAGCTTGCTTT.

Many counts were recorded for this clonotype. The chain employs TRBV12-3 or TRBV12-4 and TRBJ1-1; D is unclear. V was clipped by 3 bases and J by 8 bases, with 19 bases between them. The CDR3 covers 15 residues. CDR3 sequence: CASSLSEDFGTEAFF. The CDR3 DNA follows: TGTGCCAGCAGTTTGTCGGAGGACTTCGGAACCGAAGCTTTCTTT.

The sample holds one count of this clonotype. V and J are TRBV6-1 and TRBJ1-1; 7 bases match TRBD1. V was clipped by 5 bases and J by 0 bases; unmatched bases: 9. The CDR3 is 16 residues long. CDR1 is MNHNS, CDR2 SASEGT, per germline. CDR3 sequence (DNA): TGTGCCAGCAGTCCACCCCCGGGACAGCTGAACACTGAAGCTTTCTTT. This codes for CASSPPPGQLNTEAFF.

This clonotype was seen ten or more times. V is TRBV27 and J is TRBJ1-1, with no clear D. Germline V gene lookup returns CDR1 MNHEY and CDR2 SMNVEV (reference sequence). The CDR3 runs to 15 residues. Trimming removed 11 bases at V and 0 bases at J, with 19 bases between. The CDR3 sequence: CASSEVRVMNTEAFF. CDR3 DNA: TGTGCCTCCTCTGAGGTCCGGGTCATGAACACTGAAGCTTTCTTT.

This rearrangement joins TRBV5-1 to TRBJ2-7; 12 bases are shared with TRBD2. V was clipped by 4 bases and J by 0 bases; unmatched bases: 5. This CDR3 is 16 amino acids long. CDR1 and CDR2 from the germline V gene are SGHRS and YFSETQ. CDR3 sequence (DNA): TGCGCCAGCAGCGCAGAACTAGCGGGGGGCTCCTACGAGCAGTACTTC. Translation gives CASSAELAGGSYEQYF. Combining the CDR3 with reference TRBV5-1 and TRBJ2-7 gives the whole variable domain KAGVTQTPRYLIKTRGQQVTLSCSPISGHRSVSWYQQTPGQGLQFLFEYFSETQRNKGNFPGRFSGRQFSNSRSEMNVSTLELGDSALYLCASSAELAGGSYEQYFGPGTRLTVT.

The table lists this clonotype with many counts. The chain links TRBV7-8 to TRBJ2-5; D perhaps matches TRBD1 (8 bases). The CDR3 sequence is 13 residues long. V lost 7 bases, J lost 4 bases, and 13 bases lay in between. The germline gives CDR1 SGHVS, CDR2 FQNEAQ. The CDR3 DNA is TGTGCCAGCAACACAGGGGGGGGAGAGACCCAGTACTTC. It codes for CASNTGGGETQYF.

Many counts were recorded for this clonotype. A much larger clone differs by one base, so this may be a read error. The chain couples TRBV7-2 to TRBJ2-4, with D unclear. This CDR3 has 14 residues. Germline V gives CDR1 SGHTA, CDR2 FQGNSA. Written as DNA, the CDR3 is TGTGCCAGCAGCTTAGAGTTGGCAGCACACATTAAGTACTTC. Translated: CASSLELAAHIKYF.

The rearrangement uses TRBV5-1 and TRBJ1-6; D uncertain. Per germline, CDR1 SGHRS and CDR2 YFSETQ. V was cut by 3 bases and J by 0 bases, with 10 bases left in between. This CDR3 is built from 16 residues. The CDR3 DNA is TGCGCCAGCAGCTGGGAGGTCGGCTCCTATAATTCACCCCTCCACTTT. Amino acid sequence: CASSWEVGSYNSPLHF.

This clonotype was counted at least ten times. The chain uses TRBV5-1 and TRBJ2-7; TRBD2 agrees at 9 bases. The ends lost 4 bases at V and 2 bases at J; junction bases unmatched: 7. The CDR3 is 15 amino acids. Germline values: CDR1 SGHRS, CDR2 YFSETQ. The CDR3 DNA reads as TGCGCCAGCAGCCCCCGGGCGGGGGGGCCCTACGAGCAGTACTTC. Protein sequence: CASSPRAGGPYEQYF.

This clonotype was observed many times. The chain carries TRBV20-1 and TRBJ1-3, with unresolved D. The CDR3 sequence is 12 residues long. Germline CDR1 DFQATT, CDR2 SNEGSKA (reference sequence). With 0 bases removed from V and 13 bases from J, the gap between germline ends came to 13 bases. The CDR3 sequence: CSARDSGQEIYF. DNA for the CDR3: TGCAGTGCTAGAGATAGCGGGCAAGAGATATATTTT.

This clonotype appeared many times. The rearrangement links TRBV7-3 to TRBJ1-1, with D perhaps TRBD1 (5 bases). CDR1 is SGHTA and CDR2 is FQGTGA in the germline V gene. CDR3 length: 13 residues. V was shortened by 0 bases and J by 7 bases, with 9 bases between the two germline ends. CDR3: CASSLTGADEAFF. The CDR3 DNA is TGTGCCAGCAGCTTAACAGGGGCAGATGAAGCTTTCTTT.

In its sample, this clonotype was seen many times. V is TRBV6-5 and J is TRBJ1-2; D is unresolved. This CDR3 contains 13 residues. Germline loops: CDR1 MNHEY, CDR2 SVGAGI. The V gene lost 5 bases and the J gene lost 0 bases, with 7 bases spanning the gap. CDR3: CASSPGPNYGYTF. CDR3 DNA: TGTGCCAGCAGTCCAGGTCCTAACTATGGCTACACCTTC.